A selection of T cell receptor beta chains follows, all from one sample in a study of blood T cell repertoires in COVID-19. Using immunoSEQ multiplex PCR, the repertoire was profiled, and TCRdb retains in-frame clones only, with some absent. The sample records over 150,000 clones, roughly nine tenths being singletons. The sample was peripheral blood. These receptors originate from a man in his 70s with active or convalescent COVID-19. The CDR3 runs from the conserved cysteine through the conserved F or W. Each record gives: clone size, V gene, J gene, D gene, CDR3 protein, CDR3 DNA. The D gene is left open where the match is weak. The listing skips clone size in some rows; elsewhere it reads once, few, many or a size class.

abundance: .; v_gene: TRBV5-8; j_gene: TRBJ1-5; d_gene: TRBD1; CDR3aa: CASSSATGNSNQPQHF; CDR3nt: TGTGCCAGCAGCTCCGCGACAGGGAATAGCAATCAGCCCCAGCATTTT
abundance: .; v_gene: TRBV18; j_gene: TRBJ1-2; d_gene: TRBD1; CDR3aa: CASSTTGGAYGYTF; CDR3nt: TGTGCCAGCTCTACGACAGGGGGTGCCTATGGCTACACCTTC
abundance: few; v_gene: TRBV9; j_gene: TRBJ1-5; d_gene: TRBD1; CDR3aa: CASSAGGNQPQHF; CDR3nt: TGTGCCAGCAGCGCAGGGGGAAATCAGCCCCAGCATTTT
abundance: .; v_gene: TRBV7-9; j_gene: TRBJ2-7; d_gene: .; CDR3aa: CASSFEGSHEQYF; CDR3nt: TGTGCCAGCAGCTTCGAGGGTTCCCACGAGCAGTACTTC
abundance: .; v_gene: TRBV7-9; j_gene: TRBJ1-5; d_gene: .; CDR3aa: CASSSTAPGQPQHF; CDR3nt: TGTGCCAGCAGCTCGACAGCTCCTGGGCAGCCCCAGCATTTT
abundance: once; v_gene: TRBV18; j_gene: TRBJ2-1; d_gene: .; CDR3aa: CASSLTRRTSNEQFF; CDR3nt: TGTGCCAGCTCACTAACCCGGAGGACGTCCAATGAGCAGTTCTTC
abundance: .; v_gene: TRBV7-8; j_gene: TRBJ1-5; d_gene: .; CDR3aa: CASSNRGNNQPQHF; CDR3nt: TGTGCCAGCAGCAACCGGGGTAACAATCAGCCCCAGCATTTT
abundance: few; v_gene: TRBV3-1/TRBV3-2; j_gene: TRBJ2-5; d_gene: TRBD1; CDR3aa: CASSQNRGTGQETQYF; CDR3nt: TGTGCCAGCAGCCAAAACCGCGGGACAGGTCAAGAGACCCAGTACTTC
abundance: .; v_gene: TRBV2; j_gene: TRBJ2-1; d_gene: TRBD1; CDR3aa: CASSELGRGSFIYNEQFF; CDR3nt: TGTGCCAGCAGTGAATTGGGCAGGGGGTCCTTTATCTACAATGAGCAGTTCTTC
abundance: .; v_gene: TRBV24-1; j_gene: TRBJ2-7; d_gene: .; CDR3aa: CATSTGTYEQYF; CDR3nt: TGTGCCACCAGTACGGGAACCTACGAGCAGTACTTC
abundance: .; v_gene: TRBV7-7; j_gene: TRBJ2-5; d_gene: TRBD2; CDR3aa: CASSPRGLAGSETQYF; CDR3nt: TGTGCTAGCAGCCCAAGGGGACTAGCGGGATCAGAGACCCAGTACTTC
abundance: .; v_gene: TRBV7-9; j_gene: TRBJ1-3; d_gene: TRBD1; CDR3aa: CASTGQGTRNTIYF; CDR3nt: TGTGCCAGCACCGGACAGGGGACTCGAAACACCATATATTTT
abundance: .; v_gene: TRBV5-1; j_gene: TRBJ2-7; d_gene: TRBD1; CDR3aa: CASSLSGRTGSTYEQYF; CDR3nt: TGCGCCAGCAGCTTATCGGGAAGGACAGGGTCAACCTACGAGCAGTACTTC
abundance: .; v_gene: TRBV3-1/TRBV3-2; j_gene: TRBJ1-3; d_gene: .; CDR3aa: CASSPPGYTIYF; CDR3nt: TGTGCCAGCAGCCCCCCGGGGTACACCATATATTTT
abundance: .; v_gene: TRBV19; j_gene: TRBJ1-4; d_gene: TRBD1; CDR3aa: CASSSGTANEKLFF; CDR3nt: TGTGCCAGTAGTTCCGGGACAGCTAATGAAAAACTGTTTTTT
abundance: .; v_gene: TRBV5-5; j_gene: TRBJ2-7; d_gene: TRBD1; CDR3aa: CASSSRRTGLNEQYF; CDR3nt: TGTGCCAGCAGCTCACGTCGGACAGGGCTGAACGAGCAGTACTTC
abundance: .; v_gene: TRBV14; j_gene: TRBJ2-5; d_gene: .; CDR3aa: CASIGTEGRETQYF; CDR3nt: TGTGCCAGCATTGGGACGGAGGGTCGAGAGACCCAGTACTTC
abundance: .; v_gene: TRBV7-6; j_gene: TRBJ2-6; d_gene: .; CDR3aa: CASSLESRAGANVLTF; CDR3nt: TGTGCCAGCAGCTTAGAGTCCCGGGCTGGGGCCAACGTCCTGACTTTC
abundance: once; v_gene: TRBV10-1; j_gene: TRBJ1-1; d_gene: .; CDR3aa: CASSAIQSTDTEAFF; CDR3nt: TGCGCCAGCAGTGCAATACAGAGTACGGACACTGAAGCTTTCTTT
abundance: .; v_gene: TRBV28; j_gene: TRBJ1-2; d_gene: .; CDR3aa: CASSLGPYGYTF; CDR3nt: TGTGCCAGCAGCCTTGGGCCGTATGGCTACACCTTC
abundance: .; v_gene: TRBV5-1; j_gene: TRBJ1-2; d_gene: TRBD1; CDR3aa: CASSLEQGIGYTF; CDR3nt: TGCGCCAGCAGCTTGGAACAGGGGATTGGCTACACCTTC
abundance: .; v_gene: TRBV29-1; j_gene: TRBJ2-7; d_gene: TRBD1; CDR3aa: CSASQSQGDEQYF; CDR3nt: TGCAGCGCCTCCCAATCCCAGGGGGACGAGCAGTACTTC
abundance: .; v_gene: TRBV6-5; j_gene: TRBJ1-1; d_gene: .; CDR3aa: CASSPQGTEAFF; CDR3nt: TGTGCCAGCAGTCCACAGGGCACTGAAGCTTTCTTT
abundance: .; v_gene: TRBV7-2; j_gene: TRBJ2-7; d_gene: .; CDR3aa: CASSSTSNEQYF; CDR3nt: TGTGCCAGCAGCTCCACTAGTAACGAGCAGTACTTC
abundance: .; v_gene: TRBV9; j_gene: TRBJ1-3; d_gene: TRBD1; CDR3aa: CASSVTGLVSGNTIYF; CDR3nt: TGTGCCAGCAGCGTGACAGGGTTGGTTTCTGGAAACACCATATATTTT
abundance: .; v_gene: TRBV6-5; j_gene: TRBJ2-1; d_gene: TRBD1; CDR3aa: CASSWLGQGADEQFF; CDR3nt: TGTGCCAGCAGCTGGCTGGGGCAGGGGGCCGATGAGCAGTTCTTC
abundance: .; v_gene: TRBV5-4; j_gene: TRBJ2-7; d_gene: .; CDR3aa: CASSKSSHLSEQYF; CDR3nt: TGTGCCAGCAGCAAATCTAGCCATCTCTCCGAGCAGTACTTC
abundance: .; v_gene: TRBV7-3; j_gene: TRBJ2-2; d_gene: TRBD2; CDR3aa: CASSLRGSGRAGNTGELFF; CDR3nt: TGTGCCAGCAGCTTAAGGGGTAGCGGGAGGGCAGGGAACACCGGGGAGCTGTTTTTT
abundance: .; v_gene: TRBV10-3; j_gene: TRBJ1-1; d_gene: TRBD1; CDR3aa: CAIRSDRGENTEAFF; CDR3nt: TGTGCCATCAGGTCAGACAGGGGCGAAAACACTGAAGCTTTCTTT
abundance: .; v_gene: TRBV30; j_gene: TRBJ1-2; d_gene: TRBD1; CDR3aa: CAWTLDRDRYGYTF; CDR3nt: TGTGCCTGGACCCTGGACAGGGACAGATATGGCTACACCTTC
abundance: once; v_gene: TRBV7-2; j_gene: TRBJ1-2; d_gene: TRBD1; CDR3aa: CASSPTSISQGAYGYTF; CDR3nt: TGTGCCAGCAGCCCCACCTCGATCAGCCAGGGGGCCTATGGCTACACCTTC
abundance: .; v_gene: TRBV7-6; j_gene: TRBJ1-3; d_gene: .; CDR3aa: CASSYLHGVKNTIYF; CDR3nt: TGTGCCAGCAGCTACCTACACGGGGTTAAAAACACCATATATTTT
abundance: .; v_gene: TRBV19; j_gene: TRBJ1-2; d_gene: .; CDR3aa: CASSQGLHGYTF; CDR3nt: TGTGCCAGTAGCCAGGGGCTGCATGGCTACACCTTC
abundance: .; v_gene: TRBV18; j_gene: TRBJ2-5; d_gene: .; CDR3aa: CASSPLGLSYQETQYF; CDR3nt: TGTGCCAGCTCCCCTTTGGGACTCTCGTACCAAGAGACCCAGTACTTC
abundance: once; v_gene: TRBV7-6; j_gene: TRBJ1-6; d_gene: .; CDR3aa: CASSLEGETPLHF; CDR3nt: TGTGCCAGCAGCTTAGAGGGGGAGACACCCCTCCACTTT
abundance: .; v_gene: TRBV12-5; j_gene: TRBJ1-4; d_gene: TRBD1; CDR3aa: CASGPRGRATNEKLFF; CDR3nt: TGTGCTAGTGGTCCCAGGGGGCGAGCGACTAATGAAAAACTGTTTTTT
abundance: .; v_gene: TRBV11-2; j_gene: TRBJ2-2; d_gene: TRBD2; CDR3aa: CASSLLRGGAGELFF; CDR3nt: TGTGCCAGCAGCTTATTGCGGGGGGGCGCCGGGGAGCTGTTTTTT
abundance: .; v_gene: TRBV29-1; j_gene: TRBJ2-7; d_gene: .; CDR3aa: CSVTSGGRDEQYF; CDR3nt: TGCAGCGTTACGAGTGGAGGACGGGACGAGCAGTACTTC
abundance: .; v_gene: TRBV24-1; j_gene: TRBJ2-1; d_gene: .; CDR3aa: CATSGSPSSYNEQFF; CDR3nt: TGTGCCACCAGTGGAAGCCCGAGCTCCTACAATGAGCAGTTCTTC
abundance: .; v_gene: TRBV28; j_gene: TRBJ1-1; d_gene: TRBD1; CDR3aa: CASSPALGTGPEAFF; CDR3nt: TGTGCCAGCAGTCCAGCACTCGGGACAGGGCCTGAAGCTTTCTTT
abundance: .; v_gene: TRBV18; j_gene: TRBJ1-2; d_gene: TRBD1; CDR3aa: CATRQGVLYGYTF; CDR3nt: TGTGCCACTAGACAGGGGGTTCTCTATGGCTACACCTTC
abundance: .; v_gene: TRBV3-1/TRBV3-2; j_gene: TRBJ2-1; d_gene: TRBD2; CDR3aa: CASSQGSGRLSYNEQFF; CDR3nt: TGTGCCAGCAGCCAAGGTAGCGGGAGGCTCTCCTACAATGAGCAGTTCTTC
abundance: .; v_gene: TRBV7-3; j_gene: TRBJ2-1; d_gene: .; CDR3aa: CASSFQTSGRRGEQFF; CDR3nt: TGTGCCAGCAGCTTCCAGACCTCAGGGAGGAGGGGTGAGCAGTTCTTC
abundance: .; v_gene: TRBV10-3; j_gene: TRBJ2-3; d_gene: TRBD2; CDR3aa: CAVSGTAGDTQYF; CDR3nt: TGTGCCGTTAGCGGGACCGCCGGAGATACGCAGTATTTT
abundance: .; v_gene: TRBV7-9; j_gene: TRBJ1-6; d_gene: .; CDR3aa: CASRQGGNSPLHF; CDR3nt: TGTGCCAGCAGACAGGGTGGTAATTCACCCCTCCACTTT